These 2 T cell receptor beta chains were sequenced from one sample in a study of low-dose radiotherapy and immunotherapy resistance in tumors. Priming of first-strand cDNA relied on TRAV- and TRBV-specific primers (covering alpha and beta chains). PCR amplification of the TCRs was performed with Phusion for 15 to 25 PCR cycles, and it relied on a constant-region primer together with a V-primer adapter. TCRdb analysed the reads with MiXCR anew, one entry per CDR3 protein. The table lists about 60,000 distinct CDR3 sequences, about 25% of them singletons, with roughly 6.7% in the top ten. Time point meaning: after trial treatment. Treatment specified: LDRT plus nivolumab, ipilimumab, low-dose cyclophosphamide and aspirin (RACIN trial). This specimen was PBMCs, taken after low-dose radiotherapy plus immunotherapy. The receptors shown here come from a male donor with prostate cancer.

This clonotype was observed at least ten times. This chain links TRBV6-2 or TRBV6-3 with TRBJ1-5; TRBD1 matches 9 bases. Germline CDR1 reads MNHEY; CDR2 reads SVGEGT. Germline trimming cut 6 bases from V and 2 bases from J; bases unmatched to any gene: 14. This CDR3 has 18 residues. The CDR3 coding sequence is TGTGCCAGCAGGGTTTTTGGGACAGGGATGTCGGGCAATCAGCCCCAGCATTTT. Translating gives CASRVFGTGMSGNQPQHF.

For this clonotype: This CDR3 is missing its conserved last phenylalanine or tryptophan, likely due to a read error. The chain is built from TRBV5-6 and TRBJ1-2, with no clear D. This CDR3 has 12 amino acids. The V and J ends lost 0 bases and 4 bases respectively, with 4 bases between them. CDR1 SGHDT and CDR2 YYEEEE come from the germline V gene. For the CDR3, the DNA is TGTGCCAGCAGCTTGGGTAGCTATGGCTACACCTTA. It specifies CASSLGSYGYTL.